This T cell receptor beta chain came from a study of memory CD4+ T cells and cytomegalovirus serostatus. The sort gate was single viable CD3+CD4+CD8-CD45RO+ cells for memory CD4+ T cells. Repertoires were generated with immunoSEQ multiplex PCR, while TCRdb's copy carries only in-frame clones and drops some. The sample has fewer than 50,000 clones; around three quarters are singletons. This CDR3 has 14 residues. Germline V CDR1 and CDR2: SNHLY, FYNNEI. V lost 8 bases and J lost 3, with 14 bases in between. The source of this sequence is an adult in good health and CMV-seronegative. Sequencing input: memory CD4+ T cells from blood. V is TRBV2 and J is TRBJ2-1, with D maybe TRBD2 (6 bases). DNA for the CDR3: TGTGCCAGCGGAGCACTAGCAGTCTACAATGAGCAGTTCTTC. This sequence encodes CASGALAVYNEQFF.